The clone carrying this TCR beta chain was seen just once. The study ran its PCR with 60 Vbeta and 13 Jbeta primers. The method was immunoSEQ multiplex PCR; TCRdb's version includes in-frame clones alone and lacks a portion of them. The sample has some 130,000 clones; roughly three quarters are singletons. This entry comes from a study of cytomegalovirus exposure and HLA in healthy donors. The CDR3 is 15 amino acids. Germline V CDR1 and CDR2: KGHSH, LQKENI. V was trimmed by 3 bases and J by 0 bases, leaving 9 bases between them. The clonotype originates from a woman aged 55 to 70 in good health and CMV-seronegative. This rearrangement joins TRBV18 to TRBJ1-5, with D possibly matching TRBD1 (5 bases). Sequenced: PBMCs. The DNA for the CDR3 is TGTGCCAGCTCACCGCAGGGAAATAGCAATCAGCCCCAGCATTTT. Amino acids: CASSPQGNSNQPQHF.